Sequencing of this TCR beta chain was carried out in a study of tumor-infiltrating lymphocytes in primary liver carcinoma. The overall study: Patients had primary liver carcinoma treated by surgical resection.

Trimming took 2 bases from V and 2 from J; bases not matched to a gene: 6. This CDR3 spans 17 amino acids. Germline CDR1 and CDR2: MNHEY and SVGEGT. General study results and limits: Pairs comparing tumor with adjacent tissue or blood overlapped less than pairs drawn from tumor regions.

It was unsorted whole blood that yielded blood RNA, and germline DNA was also extracted. On this clonotype itself: Its antigen is unknown.

TCR beta cDNA was prepared out of roughly 490 ng total RNA by means of a constant-region primer. Library construction for TCR beta comprised three nested multiplex PCR rounds performed with slightly modified ARM-PCR. TRBV1-TRBV30 forward primers and a C-beta reverse primer were used in the first two PCR rounds, which each ran for approximately 11 cycles. TCRdb analysed the multiplex PCR reads with MiXCR anew, one entry per CDR3 protein. The sample lists just over 300,000 distinct CDR3 sequences; 50% to 60% were seen once. Sequenced material: peripheral blood. This clonotype was sampled from a young woman with primary liver carcinoma and hepatitis B virus infection. V usage is TRBV6-2 or TRBV6-3 and J usage is TRBJ2-1, with TRBD2 matching 10 bases. The CDR3 DNA is TGTGCCAGCAGTTACAGACCTAGCGGGAGTCCCTACAATGAGCAGTTCTTC. Amino acids: CASSYRPSGSPYNEQFF.